The rows below give T cell receptor beta chains drawn from one sample of a study of T cell clusters in autoimmune cytopenias. No DNA is given; TCRdb re-called the multiplex PCR reads and lists each CDR3 protein once. In total, the table holds 7,000 to 9,500 distinct CDR3 sequences. The sample was peripheral blood. These TCRs come from a human donor with an autoimmune cytopenia or autoimmune hepatitis (not recorded which). Both conserved end residues are part of each CDR3. Each record gives: clone size, J gene, V gene, CDR3 protein. Clone sizes are given selectively: once, few, many, or a class where the clone is expanded.

clone_size: medium-sized; j_call: TRBJ1-5; v_call: TRBV29-1; cdr3_aa: CSVAQAPNQPQHF
clone_size: NA; j_call: TRBJ1-2; v_call: TRBV6-6; cdr3_aa: CASSYSSAGQNYGYTF
clone_size: medium-sized; j_call: TRBJ2-5; v_call: TRBV6-1; cdr3_aa: CASSAYRGWTQYF
clone_size: NA; j_call: TRBJ1-5; v_call: TRBV7-9; cdr3_aa: CASSLNSGGNQPQHF
clone_size: medium-sized; j_call: TRBJ2-4; v_call: TRBV6-1; cdr3_aa: CASSVLAWGAHIQYF
clone_size: NA; j_call: TRBJ1-5; v_call: TRBV6-1; cdr3_aa: CASSPQTTGTSNQPQHF
clone_size: NA; j_call: TRBJ2-2; v_call: TRBV5-1; cdr3_aa: CASRGQGATGELFF
clone_size: NA; j_call: TRBJ2-7; v_call: TRBV20-1; cdr3_aa: CSARDLSSYEQYF
clone_size: NA; j_call: TRBJ1-1; v_call: TRBV7-9; cdr3_aa: CASSQGTNEAFF
clone_size: NA; j_call: TRBJ1-4; v_call: TRBV7-9; cdr3_aa: CASSIRDRREKLFF
clone_size: medium-sized; j_call: TRBJ1-1; v_call: TRBV20-1; cdr3_aa: CSAAEGGTEAFF
clone_size: NA; j_call: TRBJ2-2; v_call: TRBV12-5; cdr3_aa: CASGLVQGNTGELFF
clone_size: NA; j_call: TRBJ1-2; v_call: TRBV5-1; cdr3_aa: CASRVGTANYGYTF
clone_size: NA; j_call: TRBJ2-7; v_call: TRBV27; cdr3_aa: CASSLSRSGRGYEQYF
clone_size: medium-sized; j_call: TRBJ1-2; v_call: TRBV5-6; cdr3_aa: CASSFRGLGVYGYTF
clone_size: medium-sized; j_call: TRBJ2-1; v_call: TRBV29-1; cdr3_aa: CSVEWGDEQFF
clone_size: medium-sized; j_call: TRBJ2-7; v_call: TRBV27; cdr3_aa: CASREAVVTYEQYF
clone_size: NA; j_call: TRBJ2-1; v_call: TRBV5-4; cdr3_aa: CASSLGGGISYNEQFF
clone_size: medium-sized; j_call: TRBJ1-1; v_call: TRBV19; cdr3_aa: CASSIFDGNTEAFF
clone_size: NA; j_call: TRBJ2-7; v_call: TRBV2; cdr3_aa: CASWDFSYEQYF
clone_size: NA; j_call: TRBJ2-6; v_call: TRBV7-2; cdr3_aa: CASSLQGHSGANVLTF
clone_size: NA; j_call: TRBJ1-3; v_call: TRBV7-9; cdr3_aa: CASSGLQGIGNTIYF
clone_size: NA; j_call: TRBJ1-1; v_call: TRBV20-1; cdr3_aa: CSAAVGPSSTEAFF
clone_size: NA; j_call: TRBJ1-1; v_call: TRBV7-9; cdr3_aa: CASSLTLPNTEAFF
clone_size: NA; j_call: TRBJ2-7; v_call: TRBV10-1; cdr3_aa: CASSESVGHEQYF
clone_size: NA; j_call: TRBJ1-5; v_call: TRBV6-1; cdr3_aa: CATTSFGDRHQPQHF
clone_size: medium-sized; j_call: TRBJ1-1; v_call: TRBV6-5; cdr3_aa: CASSYLWGTEAFF
clone_size: NA; j_call: TRBJ1-2; v_call: TRBV6-5; cdr3_aa: CASRGTTGSGSYTF
clone_size: medium-sized; j_call: TRBJ1-2; v_call: TRBV5-4; cdr3_aa: CASSLRGTGYTF
clone_size: medium-sized; j_call: TRBJ1-1; v_call: TRBV29-1; cdr3_aa: CSVRQGNTEAFF
clone_size: NA; j_call: TRBJ1-2; v_call: TRBV5-1; cdr3_aa: CASSLWGSYGYTF
clone_size: medium-sized; j_call: TRBJ1-5; v_call: TRBV20-1; cdr3_aa: CSATRTGNQPQHF
clone_size: medium-sized; j_call: TRBJ2-7; v_call: TRBV30; cdr3_aa: CAWSVRTGGYEQYF
clone_size: NA; j_call: TRBJ1-2; v_call: TRBV18; cdr3_aa: CASSPRDRGDYGYTF
clone_size: NA; j_call: TRBJ1-3; v_call: TRBV7-9; cdr3_aa: CASSLTGGLGKTIYF
clone_size: medium-sized; j_call: TRBJ2-1; v_call: TRBV15; cdr3_aa: CATSREREQFF
clone_size: medium-sized; j_call: TRBJ2-1; v_call: TRBV7-9; cdr3_aa: CASSLVSGQYNEQFF
clone_size: NA; j_call: TRBJ2-3; v_call: TRBV6-1; cdr3_aa: CASSPGPTVTDTQYF
clone_size: medium-sized; j_call: TRBJ2-3; v_call: TRBV19; cdr3_aa: CASSIRTGWDTQYF
clone_size: medium-sized; j_call: TRBJ2-7; v_call: TRBV6-5; cdr3_aa: CASKTGTGDSYEQYF
clone_size: medium-sized; j_call: TRBJ2-1; v_call: TRBV20-1; cdr3_aa: CSARSGGSNEQFF
clone_size: medium-sized; j_call: TRBJ1-1; v_call: TRBV7-2; cdr3_aa: CASSPGPLNTEAFF
clone_size: NA; j_call: TRBJ1-1; v_call: TRBV12-3/TRBV12-4; cdr3_aa: CASKMAPEAFF
clone_size: NA; j_call: TRBJ1-2; v_call: TRBV5-6; cdr3_aa: CASSLAGTGEGYTF
clone_size: medium-sized; j_call: TRBJ2-5; v_call: TRBV6-5; cdr3_aa: CASRIQETQYF
clone_size: medium-sized; j_call: TRBJ2-1; v_call: TRBV6-1; cdr3_aa: CASSTIAGGPQEQFF
clone_size: NA; j_call: TRBJ1-2; v_call: TRBV24-1; cdr3_aa: CATSDFPRGQGDGYTF
clone_size: NA; j_call: TRBJ1-2; v_call: TRBV5-1; cdr3_aa: CASSGSGIYGYTF
clone_size: medium-sized; j_call: TRBJ1-3; v_call: TRBV15; cdr3_aa: CATSRDPLSSGNTIYF
clone_size: NA; j_call: TRBJ1-4; v_call: TRBV12-3/TRBV12-4; cdr3_aa: CASRTLGLGDEKLFF
clone_size: NA; j_call: TRBJ2-7; v_call: TRBV5-1; cdr3_aa: CASSSGPFEQYF
clone_size: NA; j_call: TRBJ1-3; v_call: TRBV5-4; cdr3_aa: CASSSGLLSGNTIYF